This T cell receptor (beta chain) came from a study of blood T cells in healthy people across ages. For the second PCR, which ran for about 6 to 11 cycles, a sample-barcoded 5' primer and a J-beta primer mix were used. TCRdb re-derived calls from the 5' RACE reads in MiXCR, one entry per CDR3 protein. The table lists around 2 million distinct CDR3 sequences, more than 35% of them singletons. CDR1 is SGHVS, CDR2 FQNEAQ, per germline. The ends were cut back, 5 bases at V and 0 bases at J, with 11 bases in the middle. CDR3 length equals 15 residues. This clonotype was sampled from a human donor in good health. The sequencing sample was made of blood. This rearrangement joins TRBV7-8 to TRBJ1-5; no firm D call. The CDR3 region is CASSPPGYSNQPQHF. As DNA, the CDR3 is TGTGCCAGCAGCCCCCCGGGTTATAGCAATCAGCCCCAGCATTTT.